This paragraph reports one T cell receptor (beta chain). This clone has just a few counts. No antigen is known for it. One base away there is no much larger clone; base qualities are not given. The germline V end is reduced by 2 bases and the J end by 1 base; junction bases left unmatched: 4. From a lookup of the germline V gene, CDR1 and CDR2 are SGHVS and FQNEAQ. Taken from cysteine to phenylalanine, the CDR3 has 16 residues. This entry keeps only the CDR3 DNA: 48 bases, framed from base 1. This specimen comes from a study of blood T cell repertoires in COVID-19 (dated by TCRdb to about 2020). Study-level background: Collaborator samples came from the United States, Italy and Spain and covered acute and convalescent phases of COVID-19. A de-identified subject ID, COVID-19 status, age in years and sex were almost always included in the sample metadata. A freely available public database, intended as a resource for researchers studying the immune response to SARS-CoV-2, is where the repertoires were released. The prospective study material was composed of cDNA or gDNA derived from T cells, B-cell-depleted T cells, or PBMCs. HLA class I and class II types, where available, came from metadata supplied by the sample provider rather than from assay-based typing. Samples came from the ongoing ImmuneRACE study (first 160 participants) plus 1,254 subjects from 6 global collaborators. Subjects who had been exposed to COVID-19, were actively infected with it, or had recovered from it provided the deeply sampled blood TCRbeta repertoires that made up the dataset.

Beyond this particular receptor, the publication reports: The quantity of clinical and demographic metadata differed by source and by participant and was supplied without curation.

TCRbeta CDR3 regions were amplified from genomic DNA by means of the immunoSEQ Assay, a bias-controlled multiplex PCR. Regarding the original processing steps: The number of nucleated cells in each sample was estimated from the amplification of reference gene primers within the assay. To quantify the absolute abundance of each unique TCRbeta CDR3 rearrangement, sequence reads were collapsed and filtered. For each sample, productive Simpson clonality was calculated as the square root of Simpson's diversity index across productive rearrangements. This is the immuneACCESS table as TCRdb keeps it, with only in-frame sequences that have V and J called. A part of the clones is gone; compared with another copy, unresolved V genes explain less than half, and the rest is unexplained. That table is the source of V, J and clone size, and D and trimming were worked out from the DNA. The sample table records 200,000 to 250,000 clones; about 85% of these occur just once. The ten top clones hold 15% to 20% of the sample.

Collaborating institutions collected whole blood in K2EDTA tubes following their own protocols. For TCRbeta analysis, collaborator samples were shipped as frozen whole blood, as isolated PBMCs, or as DNA extracted from either sample type. Sequencing used peripheral blood. The source of this sequence is a woman aged 80 or over with active or convalescent COVID-19. The chain was built from TRBV7-8 and TRBJ1-5; TRBD1 lines up with 8 middle nucleotides. The CDR3 protein: CASSLQGAISNQPQHF. The DNA reads TGTGCCAGCAGCTTACAGGGGGCGATCAGCAATCAGCCCCAGCATTTT.